What follows are 32 T cell receptor beta chains derived from one specimen sequenced in a study of T cell responses to AZD1222 COVID-19 vaccine. Method: immunoSEQ multiplex PCR; TCRdb's copy keeps in-frame clones and lacks some. Found here are 110,000 to 150,000 clones, 90% to 95% of them singletons; the top ten hold 0.7% to 1%. Source: peripheral blood, taken on day 0 of MenACWY control vaccination. The receptors shown here come from an adult in good health.

The gene calls are TRBV11-2 and TRBJ2-1; D is unresolved. The germline V and J ends were trimmed by 5 bases and 0 bases, with 14 bases remaining between them. This CDR3 contains 16 residues. Germline CDR1 SGHAT, CDR2 FQNNGV. CDR3 loop: CASSTPTGVSYNEQFF. The CDR3 DNA is TGTGCCAGCAGCACCCCGACTGGGGTCTCCTACAATGAGCAGTTCTTC.

The J gene is TRBJ1-2, the V gene TRBV11-1, with a possible D match to TRBD1 (5 bases). CDR3 size: 15 residues. Germline V CDR1 and CDR2: SGHAT, FQDESV (reference sequence). The V and J ends lost 2 bases and 1 base respectively, with 11 bases between them. CDR3 loop: CASSLSGNHNYGYTF. The CDR3 nucleotides are TGTGCCAGCAGCTTATCAGGGAATCATAACTATGGCTACACCTTC.

The J gene is TRBJ2-3, the V gene TRBV5-1; TRBD2 aligns across 13 bases. The V segment lost 4 bases and the J segment 3 bases; nucleotides outside the gene matches: 5. The CDR3 runs 16 residues. CDR1 and CDR2 (germline): SGHRS, YFSETQ. In DNA, the CDR3 is TGCGCCAGCAGCGGGACTAGCGGGAAAGTAACAGATACGCAGTATTTT. Protein sequence: CASSGTSGKVTDTQYF.

This sequence joins TRBV6-6 and TRBJ2-3; 7 bases match TRBD2. After removal of 6 bases from V and 7 bases from J, the junction contained 13 bases not matched to a gene. Germline CDR1 MNHNY, CDR2 SVGAGI (reference sequence). The CDR3 runs 15 residues. The CDR3, as DNA: TGTGCCAGCAGACCTTTGAACGGGGGGATAAATACGCAGTATTTT. Translation gives CASRPLNGGINTQYF.

This sequence joins TRBV25-1 and TRBJ1-1; D may be TRBD1 (6 bases). The V end was cut by 7 bases, the J end by 0 bases, with 9 bases between. This CDR3 has 13 amino acids. Germline values: CDR1 MGHDK, CDR2 SYGVNS. The CDR3 nucleotides are TGTGCCAGCAAGGACAGATTGAACACTGAAGCTTTCTTT. Translation: CASKDRLNTEAFF.

J is TRBJ2-2 and V is TRBV3-1 (or the pseudogene TRBV3-2); the D gene could be TRBD1 or TRBD2 (5 bases each). Trimming took off 1 base at V and 5 bases at J, with 8 bases between the two ends. Per germline, CDR1 LGHDT and CDR2 YNNKEL (reference sequence). The CDR3 totals 14 residues. This CDR3 is CASSQVGVTGELFF. The CDR3 DNA reads as TGTGCCAGCAGCCAAGTGGGGGTTACCGGGGAGCTGTTTTTT.

The rearrangement uses TRBV19 and TRBJ1-1; 9 bases match TRBD1. The CDR3 loop spans 14 amino acids. Germline CDR1 and CDR2: LNHDA and SQIVND (reference sequence). J was trimmed by 7 bases and V by 1 base; bases with no gene match: 4. The CDR3 nucleotides are TGTGCCAGTAGTATAGGGGACAGGGTGATTGAAGCTTTCTTT. Protein sequence: CASSIGDRVIEAFF.

V gene TRBV7-9 combines with J gene TRBJ1-1; a weak D match, TRBD1 (5 bases). Germline lookup yields CDR1 SEHNR and CDR2 FQNEAQ (reference sequence). Trimming pared 2 bases from V and 4 bases from J, leaving 14 bases between. The CDR3 spans 15 residues. DNA of the CDR3: TGTGCCAGCAGCTTATCGGGACTTAGGGGCACTGAAGCTTTCTTT. It yields the protein CASSLSGLRGTEAFF.

The gene calls are TRBV3-1 (or the pseudogene TRBV3-2) and TRBJ2-2; D unresolved. This CDR3 is 13 amino acids long. Trimming cost V 3 bases and J 4 bases, with 6 bases left between them. CDR1 is LGHDT, CDR2 YNNKEL, per germline (reference sequence). The DNA of the CDR3 is TGTGCCAGCAGCCAGCTCATCACCGGGGAGCTGTTTTTT. Translation: CASSQLITGELFF.

V and J are TRBV18 and TRBJ2-5, with TRBD1 identical over 9 bases. V gave up 4 bases and J gave up 6 bases; unmatched junction bases: 12. The V gene's germline CDR1 is KGHSH and CDR2 LQKENI. This CDR3 spans 16 amino acids. CDR3 in amino acids: CASSLRQGGLLQTQYF. CDR3 in DNA: TGTGCCAGCTCACTCCGACAGGGGGGCCTGCTCCAGACCCAGTACTTC.

This chain links TRBV9 with TRBJ1-5, with D unclear. Germline V gene lookup returns CDR1 SGDLS and CDR2 YYNGEE. Trimming left V 1 base short and J 5 bases short, with 7 bases between. The CDR3 is made up of 13 amino acids. The DNA for the CDR3 is TGTGCCAGCAGCGTAAGTCCCCATCAGCCCCAGCATTTT. It translates to CASSVSPHQPQHF.

CDR3 in DNA: TGTGCCAGTACCCGGGATTGGGTGAACACTGAAGCTTTCTTT. This encodes CASTRDWVNTEAFF. The chain combines TRBV19 with TRBJ1-1; D is uncertain. V dropped 7 bases and J dropped 0 bases, with 12 bases sitting between them. CDR3 length equals 14 residues. Germline CDR1 reads LNHDA; CDR2 reads SQIVND (reference sequence).

This clone is a singleton in its sample. The J gene is TRBJ1-3, the V gene TRBV3-1 (or the pseudogene TRBV3-2); D is unresolved. CDR3 length: 17 residues. Germline values: CDR1 LGHDT, CDR2 YNNKEL (reference sequence). With 1 base removed from V and 0 bases from J, the gap between germline ends came to 13 bases. The CDR3 sequence: CASSQVSRAFSGNTIYF. CDR3 in DNA: TGTGCCAGCAGCCAAGTTTCGCGGGCCTTCTCTGGAAACACCATATATTTT.

In this sample, this clone turned up a few times. The chain carries TRBV5-6 and TRBJ1-4; TRBD1 might be the D (6 bases). The length of the CDR3 is 16 residues. V shed 1 base and J shed 3 bases, with 13 bases lying between them. CDR1 is SGHDT and CDR2 is YYEEEE in the germline V gene. This chain's CDR3 is CASSLYGGTPNEKLFF. The CDR3 bases are TGTGCCAGCAGCTTGTATGGGGGGACACCTAATGAAAAACTGTTTTTT.

The chain joins TRBV7-9 to TRBJ1-6; no clear D gene. V was clipped by 3 bases and J by 15 bases, with 12 bases between them. Germline-derived CDR1 and CDR2 are SEHNR and FQNEAQ (reference sequence). The CDR3 spans 12 residues. CDR3 coding DNA: TGTGCCAGCAGCTTCCCTAATTCCGGCCTCCACTTT. Translation: CASSFPNSGLHF.

The chain uses TRBV7-6 and TRBJ2-5; the match to TRBD2 covers 7 bases. The length of the CDR3 is 15 residues. Per germline, CDR1 SGHVS and CDR2 FNYEAQ. V shed 5 bases and J 5 bases; nucleotides not matched to a gene: 11. Here the CDR3 DNA reads TGTGCCAGCAGCCCACTAGCGATGGGGTACGAGACCCAGTACTTC. Its translation is CASSPLAMGYETQYF.

The genes are TRBV7-2 and TRBJ2-2; 10 bases are a match to TRBD1. Unmatched junction bases numbered 8, after V lost 5 bases and J lost 5 bases. CDR1 and CDR2 (germline): SGHTA, FQGNSA. This CDR3 contains 16 residues. Here the CDR3 DNA reads TGTGCCAGCAGCCCAGGGGACAGGGGTTTTACCGGGGAGCTGTTTTTT. Its translation: CASSPGDRGFTGELFF.

This clone was detected once. The V call is TRBV4-1, the J call TRBJ1-5; D is undetermined. Per germline, CDR1 MGHRA and CDR2 YSYEKL. The V end was cut by 4 bases, the J end by 9 bases, with 22 bases between. This CDR3 is built from 16 residues. The CDR3 sequence is CASSRDTLSGLGPQHF. Here the CDR3 DNA reads TGCGCCAGCAGCCGCGACACCCTCAGTGGGTTAGGGCCCCAGCATTTT.

The J gene is TRBJ1-1, the V gene TRBV5-1, with 10 bases lining up with TRBD1. The CDR3 has 15 amino acids. Germline CDR1 SGHRS, CDR2 YFSETQ. V was pared by 3 bases and J by 5 bases, with 7 bases of the junction left unmatched. CDR3 loop: CASSSGTGEGTEAFF. The DNA for the CDR3 is TGCGCCAGCAGCTCCGGGACAGGGGAGGGTACTGAAGCTTTCTTT. The full variable domain, in which reference TRBV5-1 and TRBJ1-1 provide the parts outside the CDR3, is KAGVTQTPRYLIKTRGQQVTLSCSPISGHRSVSWYQQTPGQGLQFLFEYFSETQRNKGNFPGRFSGRQFSNSRSEMNVSTLELGDSALYLCASSSGTGEGTEAFFGQGTRLTVV.

CDR3 amino acids: CASRMGGMNTEAFF. CDR3 coding DNA: TGTGCCAGCAGGATGGGCGGGATGAACACTGAAGCTTTCTTT. The chain links TRBV28 to TRBJ1-1; no clear D gene. Looked up from germline, CDR1 is MDHEN and CDR2 is SYDVKM. This CDR3 is built from 14 residues. V was cut by 6 bases and J by 0 bases, with 11 bases left in between. The full variable domain, its missing parts supplied by reference TRBV28 and TRBJ1-1, is DVKVTQSSRYLVKRTGEKVFLECVQDMDHENMFWYRQDPGLGLRLIYFSYDVKMKEKGDIPEGYSVSREKKERFSLILESASTNQTSMYLCASRMGGMNTEAFFGQGTRLTVV.

V usage is TRBV6-5 and J usage is TRBJ2-5; 8 nucleotides agree with TRBD1. This CDR3 is built from 14 residues. The trim removed 2 bases at V and 5 bases at J, leaving 4 bases unmatched. Germline CDR1 reads MNHEY; CDR2 reads SVGAGI. CDR3 DNA sequence: TGTGCCAGCAGTTACGCGCAGGGGGCCGAGACCCAGTACTTC. This sequence encodes CASSYAQGAETQYF.

The chain joins TRBV18 to TRBJ1-1; D might be TRBD1 (5 bases). V gave up 3 bases and J gave up 1 base, with 9 bases separating them. The CDR3 covers 14 residues. Germline CDR1 is KGHSH and CDR2 is LQKENI. In nucleotides, the CDR3 is TGTGCCAGCTCACCGTTGGACAAGAACACTGAAGCTTTCTTT. This translates into CASSPLDKNTEAFF.

The chain couples TRBV28 to TRBJ2-3, with D tentatively TRBD1 or TRBD2 (5 bases each). The CDR3 extends over 14 amino acids. Per germline, CDR1 MDHEN and CDR2 SYDVKM. V was pared by 5 bases and J by 10 bases, with 19 bases between. CDR3 sequence (DNA): TGTGCCAGCAGTCCACCGGGACCCGAGGGCGCGCAGTATTTT. It encodes CASSPPGPEGAQYF.

The rearrangement joins TRBV30 to TRBJ2-1; D remains ambiguous. CDR3 length equals 12 residues. CDR1 and CDR2 from the germline V gene are GTSNPN and SVGIG (reference sequence). Trimming pared 0 bases from V and 6 bases from J, leaving 6 bases between. The CDR3 coding sequence is TGTGCCTGGAGTGTGGCTCCCAATGAGCAGTTCTTC. Its protein is CAWSVAPNEQFF.

The V gene is TRBV28, the J gene TRBJ2-6; D may be TRBD2 (7 bases). The V end was cut by 3 bases, the J end by 2 bases, with 11 bases between. The CDR3 totals 16 residues. Per the germline V gene, CDR1 is MDHEN and CDR2 is SYDVKM. This CDR3 reads CASSFGGGAGANVLTF. The CDR3 DNA is TGTGCCAGCAGTTTTGGGGGGGGCGCTGGGGCCAACGTCCTGACTTTC. The variable domain in full, with the rest retrieved from reference TRBV28 and TRBJ2-6, is DVKVTQSSRYLVKRTGEKVFLECVQDMDHENMFWYRQDPGLGLRLIYFSYDVKMKEKGDIPEGYSVSREKKERFSLILESASTNQTSMYLCASSFGGGAGANVLTFGAGSRLTVL.

Only one count was recorded for this clone. This chain links TRBV21-1 with TRBJ2-3; the listed D gene, TRBD2, was not tested against the DNA. TRBV21-1 is reported as a pseudogene. This CDR3 contains 16 residues. The CDR3 protein is CASSKSSGRAADTQYF. DNA for the CDR3: TGTGCCAGCAGCAAAAGCAGCGGGAGGGCCGCAGATACGCAGTATTTT.

The chain uses TRBV2 and TRBJ1-3, with 11 bases that match TRBD1. V lost 2 bases, J lost 1 base, and 4 bases stayed unmatched. The CDR3 is 17 amino acids. The germline CDR1 and CDR2 sequences are SNHLY and FYNNEI. The CDR3 DNA reads as TGTGCCAGCAGTGAAATCGGGACAGGGGGTTCTGGAAACACCATATATTTT. Amino acids: CASSEIGTGGSGNTIYF.

This chain links TRBV2 with TRBJ2-5; a possible D gene is TRBD1 (5 bases). The CDR3 sequence is 12 residues long. V gave up 4 bases and J gave up 5 bases, with 8 bases separating them. Germline V gene data show CDR1 as SNHLY and CDR2 as FYNNEI. The CDR3 sequence: CASSANRETQYF. In DNA, the CDR3 is TGTGCCAGCAGTGCAAACAGGGAGACCCAGTACTTC.

The CDR3 is CSASEAWGGFQPQHF. The CDR3 DNA follows: TGCAGTGCTAGTGAGGCGTGGGGAGGCTTTCAGCCCCAGCATTTT. The chain carries TRBV20-1 and TRBJ1-5; D unresolved. The CDR3 consists of 15 residues. The germline V and J ends were trimmed by 3 bases and 6 bases, with 18 bases remaining between them. Per germline, CDR1 DFQATT and CDR2 SNEGSKA (reference sequence).

J is TRBJ1-6 and V is TRBV7-2, with D perhaps TRBD1 (6 bases). Germline assignment: CDR1 SGHTA and CDR2 FQGNSA. V was clipped by 0 bases and J by 8 bases, with 14 bases between them. The CDR3 has 16 residues. This CDR3 reads CASSLAWVYRDSPLHF. The DNA of the CDR3 is TGTGCCAGCAGCTTAGCGTGGGTATACAGGGATTCACCCCTCCACTTT.

This clone has only one observation. V usage is TRBV11-2 and J usage is TRBJ2-4, with D unclear. This CDR3 is 15 amino acids long. V lost 4 bases and J lost 3, with 13 bases in between. CDR1 is SGHAT and CDR2 is FQNNGV in the germline V gene. For the CDR3, the DNA is TGTGCCAGCAGCTCGACCTCTACGGGCAAAAACATTCAGTACTTC. Translating it yields CASSSTSTGKNIQYF.

In its sample, this clone was seen once. Other nucleotide sequences in the sample specify the same CDR3. The chain couples TRBV5-1 to TRBJ2-7, with D possibly TRBD1 on 5 matching bases. This CDR3 is built from 13 residues. CDR1 and CDR2 (germline): SGHRS, YFSETQ. The V end was cut by 0 bases, the J end by 5 bases, with 9 bases between. CDR3 residues: CASSLGQLNEQYF. CDR3 coding DNA: TGCGCCAGCAGCTTGGGACAGCTAAACGAGCAGTACTTC.